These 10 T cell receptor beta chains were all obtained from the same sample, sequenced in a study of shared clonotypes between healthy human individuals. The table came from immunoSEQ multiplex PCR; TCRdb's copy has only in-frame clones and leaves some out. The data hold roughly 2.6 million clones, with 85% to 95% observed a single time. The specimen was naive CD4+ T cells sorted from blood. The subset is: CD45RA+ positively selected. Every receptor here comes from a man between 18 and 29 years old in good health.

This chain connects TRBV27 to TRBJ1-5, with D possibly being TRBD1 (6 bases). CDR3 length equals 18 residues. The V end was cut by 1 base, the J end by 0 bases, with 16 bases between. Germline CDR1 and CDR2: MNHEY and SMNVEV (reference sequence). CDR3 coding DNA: TGTGCCAGCAGTTTATGGGGGGGGGCGGGTTATAGCAATCAGCCCCAGCATTTT. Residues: CASSLWGGAGYSNQPQHF.

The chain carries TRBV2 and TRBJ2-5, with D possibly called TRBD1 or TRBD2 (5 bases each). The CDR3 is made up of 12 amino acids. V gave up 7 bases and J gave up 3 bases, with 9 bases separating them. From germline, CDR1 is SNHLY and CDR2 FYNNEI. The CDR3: CASTGQKETQYF. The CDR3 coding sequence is TGTGCCAGCACGGGGCAGAAAGAGACCCAGTACTTC. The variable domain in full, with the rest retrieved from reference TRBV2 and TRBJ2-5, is EPEVTQTPSHQVTQMGQEVILRCVPISNHLYFYWYRQILGQKVEFLVSFYNNEISEKSEIFDDQFSVERPDGSNFTLKIRSTKLEDSAMYFCASTGQKETQYFGPGTRLLVL.

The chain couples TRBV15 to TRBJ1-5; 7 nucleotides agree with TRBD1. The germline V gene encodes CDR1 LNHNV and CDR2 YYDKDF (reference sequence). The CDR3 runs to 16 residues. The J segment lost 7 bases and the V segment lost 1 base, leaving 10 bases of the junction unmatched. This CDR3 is CATSRGETGTGQPQHF. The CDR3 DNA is TGTGCCACCAGCAGAGGGGAGACAGGGACGGGCCAGCCCCAGCATTTT.

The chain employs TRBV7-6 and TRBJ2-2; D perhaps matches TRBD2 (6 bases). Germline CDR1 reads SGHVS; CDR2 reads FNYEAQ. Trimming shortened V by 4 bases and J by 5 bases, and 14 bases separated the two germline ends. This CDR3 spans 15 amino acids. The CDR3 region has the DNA TGTGCCAGCAGCTCCGGCGGGGCTAGAACCGGGGAGCTGTTTTTT. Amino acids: CASSSGGARTGELFF.

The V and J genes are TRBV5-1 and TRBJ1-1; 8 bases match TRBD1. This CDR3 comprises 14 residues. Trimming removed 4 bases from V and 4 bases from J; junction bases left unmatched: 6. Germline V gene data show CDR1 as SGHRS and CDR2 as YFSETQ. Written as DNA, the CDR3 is TGCGCCAGCAGCAAGGACAGGGCGGGCACTGAAGCTTTCTTT. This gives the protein CASSKDRAGTEAFF.

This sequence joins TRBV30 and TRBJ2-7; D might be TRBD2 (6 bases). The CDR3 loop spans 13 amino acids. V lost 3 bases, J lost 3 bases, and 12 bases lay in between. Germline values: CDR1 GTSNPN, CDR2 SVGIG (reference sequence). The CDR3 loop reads CAWRMAGIYEQYF. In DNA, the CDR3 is TGTGCCTGGAGGATGGCGGGGATCTACGAGCAGTACTTC.

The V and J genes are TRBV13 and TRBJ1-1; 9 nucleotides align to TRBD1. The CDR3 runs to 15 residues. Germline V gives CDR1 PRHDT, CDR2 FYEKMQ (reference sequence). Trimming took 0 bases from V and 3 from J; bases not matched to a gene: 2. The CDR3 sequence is CASSLGTGGYTEAFF. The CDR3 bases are TGTGCCAGCAGCTTAGGGACAGGGGGATACACTGAAGCTTTCTTT. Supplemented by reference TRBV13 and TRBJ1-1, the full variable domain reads AAGVIQSPRHLIKEKRETATLKCYPIPRHDTVYWYQQGPGQDPQFLISFYEKMQSDKGSIPDRFSAQQFSDYHSELNMSSLELGDSALYFCASSLGTGGYTEAFFGQGTRLTVV.

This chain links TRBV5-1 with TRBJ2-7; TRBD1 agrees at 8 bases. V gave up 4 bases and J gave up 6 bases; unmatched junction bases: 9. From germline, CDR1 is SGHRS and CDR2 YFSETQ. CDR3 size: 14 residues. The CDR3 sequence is CASSLQGVASEQYF. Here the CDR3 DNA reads TGCGCCAGCAGCCTACAGGGGGTGGCGTCCGAGCAGTACTTC.

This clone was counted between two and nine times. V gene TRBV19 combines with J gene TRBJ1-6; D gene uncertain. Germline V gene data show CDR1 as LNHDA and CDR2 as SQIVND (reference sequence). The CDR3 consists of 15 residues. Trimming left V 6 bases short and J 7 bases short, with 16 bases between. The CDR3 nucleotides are TGTGCCAGTAGATACCCGGGAACTATAAATTCACCCCTCCACTTT. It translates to CASRYPGTINSPLHF.

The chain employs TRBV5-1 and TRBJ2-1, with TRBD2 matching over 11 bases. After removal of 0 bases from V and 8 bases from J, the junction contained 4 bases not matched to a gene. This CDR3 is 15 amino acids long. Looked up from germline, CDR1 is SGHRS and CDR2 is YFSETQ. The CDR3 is CASSLGLAGGDEQFF. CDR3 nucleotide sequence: TGCGCCAGCAGCTTGGGGTTAGCGGGAGGGGATGAGCAGTTCTTC.